Below are 7 T cell receptor beta chains sequenced from a single sample in a study of T-cell memory formation after mild COVID-19. TCRdb itself ran the 5' RACE reads through MiXCR, one entry per CDR3 protein. This sample has tens of thousands of distinct CDR3 sequences, with about 15% found just once. The material sequenced was PBMCs or a T cell subset sorted from them (not recorded which). The receptors shown here come from an adult woman who had mild COVID-19 (a few samples of this study predate the infection). Cell type and time point are not known.

In its sample, this clonotype was seen a few times. V usage is TRBV4-3 and J usage is TRBJ2-7; D remains unclear. V dropped 0 bases and J dropped 3 bases, with 6 bases sitting between them. Germline CDR1 LGHNA, CDR2 YSLEER. The CDR3 has 13 amino acids. The CDR3 loop is CASSQDSGYEQYF. The CDR3 nucleotides are TGCGCCAGCAGCCAAGACTCGGGCTACGAGCAGTACTTC.

This rearrangement joins TRBV20-1 to TRBJ2-1, with D perhaps TRBD2 (6 bases). CDR3 size: 12 residues. Germline lookup yields CDR1 DFQATT and CDR2 SNEGSKA (reference sequence). V lost 3 bases and J lost 9, with 12 bases in between. CDR3 region: CSARGQAGEQFF. CDR3 nucleotides: TGCAGTGCTAGGGGTCAAGCGGGTGAGCAGTTCTTC.

The gene calls are TRBV20-1 and TRBJ1-2; D remains unclear. The germline V gene encodes CDR1 DFQATT and CDR2 SNEGSKA (reference sequence). The CDR3 has 13 amino acids. The V end lost 0 bases, the J end lost 4 bases, and 9 bases lay between the germline ends. In nucleotides, the CDR3 is TGCAGTGCTAGAGAGGCAGGACTCTATGGCTACACCTTC. This codes for CSAREAGLYGYTF.

A single count supports this clonotype. The chain uses TRBV20-1 and TRBJ2-3, with 10 positions matching TRBD1. The junction had 4 bases not matched to a gene; V was cut back by 6 bases and J by 4 bases. The CDR3 consists of 13 residues. Germline V gene data show CDR1 as DFQATT and CDR2 as SNEGSKA (reference sequence). CDR3 sequence: CSAEDRGADTQYF. CDR3 bases: TGCAGTGCCGAGGACAGGGGGGCAGATACGCAGTATTTT.

V and J are TRBV12-3 or TRBV12-4 and TRBJ2-3; weak D call: TRBD1 (6 bases). V lost 3 bases, J lost 2 bases, and 15 bases lay in between. The CDR3 spans 16 residues. CDR3 nucleotide sequence: TGTGCCAGCAGTTTTGCCCCTGGGGGCACCACAGATACGCAGTATTTT. Protein product: CASSFAPGGTTDTQYF.

The chain recombines TRBV12-3 or TRBV12-4 with TRBJ2-7; D gene uncertain. This CDR3 spans 12 amino acids. Trimming took off 3 bases at V and 4 bases at J, with 7 bases between the two ends. CDR3 sequence: CASSFTLYEQYF. CDR3 sequence (DNA): TGTGCCAGCAGTTTTACCCTATACGAGCAGTACTTC.

The rearrangement links TRBV6-5 to TRBJ1-1; possibly TRBD1 for D (5 bases). Trimming left V 0 bases short and J 0 bases short, with 14 bases between. There are 17 residues in the CDR3. Per germline, CDR1 MNHEY and CDR2 SVGAGI. The CDR3 nucleotides read TGTGCCAGCAGTTACTCGAGGTCAGGGAGCATGAACACTGAAGCTTTCTTT. It encodes CASSYSRSGSMNTEAFF.